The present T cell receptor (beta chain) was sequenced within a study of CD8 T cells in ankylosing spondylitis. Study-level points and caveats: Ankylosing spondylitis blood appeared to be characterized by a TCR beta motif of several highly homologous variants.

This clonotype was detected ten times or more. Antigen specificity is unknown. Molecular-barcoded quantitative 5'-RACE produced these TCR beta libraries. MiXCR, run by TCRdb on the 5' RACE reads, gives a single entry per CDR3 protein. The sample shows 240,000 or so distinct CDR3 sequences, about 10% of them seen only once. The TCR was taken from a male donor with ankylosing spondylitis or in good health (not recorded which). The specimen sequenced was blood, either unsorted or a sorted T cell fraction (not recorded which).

Written as DNA, the CDR3 is TGTGCCAGCAGTTTGCGGGGCCTAGCGGGCTTCTACGAGCAGTACTTC. Translating it yields CASSLRGLAGFYEQYF. The chain recombines TRBV12-3 or TRBV12-4 with TRBJ2-7, with TRBD2 matching over 8 bases. The CDR3 loop spans 16 amino acids. The V segment lost 3 bases and the J segment 3 bases; nucleotides outside the gene matches: 10.